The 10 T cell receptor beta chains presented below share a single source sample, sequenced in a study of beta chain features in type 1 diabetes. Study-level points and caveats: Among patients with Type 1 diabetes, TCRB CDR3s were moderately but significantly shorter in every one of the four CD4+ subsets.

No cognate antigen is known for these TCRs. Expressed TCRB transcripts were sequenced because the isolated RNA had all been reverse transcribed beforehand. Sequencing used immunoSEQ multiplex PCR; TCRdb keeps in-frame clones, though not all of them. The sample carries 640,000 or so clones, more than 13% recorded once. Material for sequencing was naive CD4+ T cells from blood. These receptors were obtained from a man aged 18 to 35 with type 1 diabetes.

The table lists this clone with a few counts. CDR3 region: CASSLRDRALSYEQYF. The CDR3 bases are TGTGCCAGCAGCTTGAGAGACCGGGCCCTCTCCTACGAGCAGTACTTC. The V gene is TRBV5-6, the J gene TRBJ2-7; D unresolved. There are 16 residues in the CDR3. Trimming cost V 1 base and J 0 bases, with 14 bases left between them. The germline gives CDR1 SGHDT, CDR2 YYEEEE. Complete variable domain (other parts from reference TRBV5-6 and TRBJ2-7): DAGVTQSPTHLIKTRGQQVTLRCSPKSGHDTVSWYQQALGQGPQFIFQYYEEEERQRGNFPDRFSGHQFPNYSSELNVNALLLGDSALYLCASSLRDRALSYEQYFGPGTRLTVT.

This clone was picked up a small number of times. The CDR3 nucleotides are TGTGCCAGCAGTCCCCTGCGCGGGTCGCATTACAATGAGCAGTTCTTC. Protein: CASSPLRGSHYNEQFF. The gene calls are TRBV14 and TRBJ2-1; TRBD2 might be the D (5 bases). Trimming removed 6 bases from V and 4 bases from J, with 19 bases in between. This CDR3 is 16 amino acids long. The V gene's germline CDR1 is SGHDN and CDR2 FVKESK.

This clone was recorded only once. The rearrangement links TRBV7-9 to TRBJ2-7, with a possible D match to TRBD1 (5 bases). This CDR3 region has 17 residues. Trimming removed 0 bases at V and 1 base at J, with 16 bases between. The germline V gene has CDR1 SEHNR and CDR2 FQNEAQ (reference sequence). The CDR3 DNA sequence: TGTGCCAGCAGCTTAGCGCTTGGCCAGGGTAAATCCTACGAGCAGTACTTC. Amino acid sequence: CASSLALGQGKSYEQYF.

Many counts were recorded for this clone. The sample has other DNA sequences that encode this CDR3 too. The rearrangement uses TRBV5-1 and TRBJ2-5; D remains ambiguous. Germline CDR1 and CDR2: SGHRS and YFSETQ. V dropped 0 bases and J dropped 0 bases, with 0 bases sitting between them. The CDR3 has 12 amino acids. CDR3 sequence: CASSLDQETQYF. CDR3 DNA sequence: TGCGCCAGCAGCTTGGACCAAGAGACCCAGTACTTC. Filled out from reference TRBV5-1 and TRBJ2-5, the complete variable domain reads KAGVTQTPRYLIKTRGQQVTLSCSPISGHRSVSWYQQTPGQGLQFLFEYFSETQRNKGNFPGRFSGRQFSNSRSEMNVSTLELGDSALYLCASSLDQETQYFGPGTRLLVL.

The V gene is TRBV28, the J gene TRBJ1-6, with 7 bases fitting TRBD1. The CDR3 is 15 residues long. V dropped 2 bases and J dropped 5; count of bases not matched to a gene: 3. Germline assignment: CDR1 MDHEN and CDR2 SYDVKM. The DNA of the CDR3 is TGTGCCAGCAGTTTACCCGACAGGGATAATTCACCCCTCCACTTT. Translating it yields CASSLPDRDNSPLHF.

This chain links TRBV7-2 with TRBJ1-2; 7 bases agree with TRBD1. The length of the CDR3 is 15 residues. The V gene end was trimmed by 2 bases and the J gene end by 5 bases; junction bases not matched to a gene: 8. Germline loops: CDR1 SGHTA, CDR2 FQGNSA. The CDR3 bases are TGTGCCAGCAGCTTAAGAGGGGGCGCGGAATATGGCTACACCTTC. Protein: CASSLRGGAEYGYTF.

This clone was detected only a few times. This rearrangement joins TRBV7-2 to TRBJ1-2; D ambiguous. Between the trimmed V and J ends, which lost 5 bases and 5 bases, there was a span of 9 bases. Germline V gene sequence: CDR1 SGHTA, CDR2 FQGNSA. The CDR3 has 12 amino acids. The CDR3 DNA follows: TGTGCCAGCAGCGAGGCGGGATATGGCTACACCTTC. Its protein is CASSEAGYGYTF.

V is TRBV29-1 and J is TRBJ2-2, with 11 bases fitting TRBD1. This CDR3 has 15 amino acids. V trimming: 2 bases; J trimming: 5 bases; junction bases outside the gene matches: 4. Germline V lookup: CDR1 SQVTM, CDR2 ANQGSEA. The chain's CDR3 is CSVEKDRGPTGELFF. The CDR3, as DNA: TGCAGCGTTGAAAAGGACAGGGGGCCGACCGGGGAGCTGTTTTTT.

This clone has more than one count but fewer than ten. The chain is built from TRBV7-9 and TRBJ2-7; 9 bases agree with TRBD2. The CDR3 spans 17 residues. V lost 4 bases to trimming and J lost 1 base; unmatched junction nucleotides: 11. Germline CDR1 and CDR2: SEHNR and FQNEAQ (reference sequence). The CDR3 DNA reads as TGTGCCAGCAGCTACACTAGCGGGTTCCGCCCTTCCTACGAGCAGTACTTC. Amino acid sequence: CASSYTSGFRPSYEQYF.

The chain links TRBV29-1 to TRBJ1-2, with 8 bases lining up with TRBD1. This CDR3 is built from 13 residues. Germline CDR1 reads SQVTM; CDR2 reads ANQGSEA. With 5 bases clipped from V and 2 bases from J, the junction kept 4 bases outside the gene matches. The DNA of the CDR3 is TGCAGCGTTCGACAGGGGTGGAACTATGGCTACACCTTC. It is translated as CSVRQGWNYGYTF.